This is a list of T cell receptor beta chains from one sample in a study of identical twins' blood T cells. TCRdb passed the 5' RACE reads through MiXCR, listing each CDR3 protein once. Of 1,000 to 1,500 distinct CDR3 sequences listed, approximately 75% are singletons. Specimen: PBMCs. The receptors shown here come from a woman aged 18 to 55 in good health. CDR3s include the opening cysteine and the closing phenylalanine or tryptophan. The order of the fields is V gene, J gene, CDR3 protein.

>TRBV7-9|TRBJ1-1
CASSFPLAANTEAFF
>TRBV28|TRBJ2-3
CASSLGEGRRDTQYF
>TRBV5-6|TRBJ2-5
CASSLLMDFGTQYF
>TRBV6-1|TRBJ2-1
CASRTTGLYNEQFF
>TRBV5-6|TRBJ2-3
CASSQLSGTTDTQYF
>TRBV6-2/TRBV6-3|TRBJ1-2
CASSYLPGVNYGYTF
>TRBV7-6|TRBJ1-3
CASSSDLGNTIYF
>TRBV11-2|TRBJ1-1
CASSLEAGNTEAFF
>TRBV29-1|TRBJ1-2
CSVEQAVRGYTF
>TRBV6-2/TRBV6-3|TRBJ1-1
CASSYSTGYSNWEAFF
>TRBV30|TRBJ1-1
CAWSLQRDTEAFF
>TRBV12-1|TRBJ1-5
CASSVSQSNQPQHF
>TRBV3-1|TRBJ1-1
CASSTRQGKRAFF
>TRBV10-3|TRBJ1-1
CAISESFNTEAFF
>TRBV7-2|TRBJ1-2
CASSLRTGSYTF
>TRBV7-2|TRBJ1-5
CASSLGPGYHYQPQHF
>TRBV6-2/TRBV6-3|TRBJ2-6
CASSGGQFGANVLTF
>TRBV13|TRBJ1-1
CASSQRDSRYNF
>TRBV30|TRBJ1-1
CAIRRGAGTEAFF
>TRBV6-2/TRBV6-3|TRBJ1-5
CASRPAGDSTPQHF
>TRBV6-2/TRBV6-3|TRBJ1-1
CASTRAGQGGTEAFF
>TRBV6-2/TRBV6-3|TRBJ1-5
CASSRTGSSNQPQHF
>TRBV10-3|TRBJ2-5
CAISESTTSGETQYF
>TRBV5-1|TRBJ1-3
CASSLDVWDAGNTIYF
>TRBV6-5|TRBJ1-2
CASSYGGPPIYTF
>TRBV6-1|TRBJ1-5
CASSRIAGDSNQPQHF
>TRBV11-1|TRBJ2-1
CASSLASYNEQFF
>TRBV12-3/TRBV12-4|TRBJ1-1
CASSLRDRTQNTEAFF
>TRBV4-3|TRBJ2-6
CASSQEGNSGANVLTF
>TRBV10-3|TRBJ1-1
CAISERIKGYTEAFF
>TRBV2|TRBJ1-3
CASKIQGPGNTIYF
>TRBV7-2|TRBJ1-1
CASSFTMTNPSEAFF
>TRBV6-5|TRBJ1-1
CASSYFFGPGAITEAFF
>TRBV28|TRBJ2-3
CASDYRQGHTDTQYF
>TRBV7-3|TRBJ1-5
CASSADGGQPQHF
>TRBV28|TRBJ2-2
CASSFRGAGELFF
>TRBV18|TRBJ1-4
CASSPQGSNEKLFF
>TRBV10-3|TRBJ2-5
CAIGTSREETQYF
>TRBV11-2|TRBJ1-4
CASSLNRGLEKLFF
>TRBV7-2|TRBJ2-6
CASSLWASGANVLTF
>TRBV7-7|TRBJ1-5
CASRGVNQPQHF
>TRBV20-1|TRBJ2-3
CSARDLRENTQYF
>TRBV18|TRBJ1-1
CASSPGNTEAFF
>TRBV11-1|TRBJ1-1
CASSLALGRNTEAFF
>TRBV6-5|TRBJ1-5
CASSYTGGNQPQHF
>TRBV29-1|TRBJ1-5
CSVLGQHNQPQHF
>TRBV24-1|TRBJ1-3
CATSARLPSDKDGNTIYF
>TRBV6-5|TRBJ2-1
CASSYGSGGFYEQFF
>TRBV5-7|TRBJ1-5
CASSRTEYSNQPQHF
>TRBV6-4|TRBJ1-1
CASSSTGNTEAFF
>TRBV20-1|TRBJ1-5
CSARQYPGNQPQHF
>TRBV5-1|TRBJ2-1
CASSPIAVNEQFF
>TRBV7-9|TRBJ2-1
CASSSVDRDNEQFF
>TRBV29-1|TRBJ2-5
CSVERTGYQETQYF
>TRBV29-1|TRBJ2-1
CSVEDVTIGASYNEQFF